The 19 T cell receptor beta chains given below trace back to one sample, sequenced in a study of Graves' ophthalmopathy and Graves' hyperthyroidism. Amplified material comprised TCR beta CDR3 regions derived from RNA transcripts. HTBI primers were employed in first-round RT-PCR, then a second-round multiplex PCR followed. TCRdb redid the calling of the multiplex PCR reads with MiXCR, one entry per CDR3 protein. The table lists approximately 41,000 distinct CDR3 sequences, more than 45% of them singletons. Sequenced: peripheral blood. These receptor sequences come from an adult man with Graves' ophthalmopathy.

The chain has TRBV5-1 and TRBJ1-5; D gene uncertain. Per germline, CDR1 SGHRS and CDR2 YFSETQ. The CDR3 sequence is 13 residues long. Trimming stripped 4 bases from V and 11 bases from J, with 16 bases between. CDR3 protein: CASSLDNQETQHF. In nucleotides, the CDR3 is TGCGCCAGCAGCCTAGACAACCAAGAGACCCAGCATTTT. The full variable domain, completed using reference TRBV5-1 and TRBJ1-5, is KAGVTQTPRYLIKTRGQQVTLSCSPISGHRSVSWYQQTPGQGLQFLFEYFSETQRNKGNFPGRFSGRQFSNSRSEMNVSTLELGDSALYLCASSLDNQETQHFGDGTRLSIL.

This sequence joins TRBV20-1 and TRBJ1-6; 7 nucleotides line up with TRBD1. After removal of 6 bases from V and 10 bases from J, the junction contained 9 bases not matched to a gene. Germline values: CDR1 DFQATT, CDR2 SNEGSKA (reference sequence). The CDR3 has 13 residues. The CDR3 coding sequence is TGCAGTGCGAGGGACAGCCTCTACTCACCCCTCCACTTT. Amino acid sequence: CSARDSLYSPLHF.

This clonotype was counted many times. The rearrangement joins TRBV12-3 or TRBV12-4 to TRBJ1-2; D is undetermined. V lost 3 bases and J lost 6, with 14 bases in between. The CDR3 length is 14 residues. CDR3 residues: CASSFSSLSDGYTF. The CDR3 nucleotides read TGTGCCAGCAGTTTTTCCAGCCTCTCAGATGGCTACACCTTC.

V and J are TRBV5-1 and TRBJ2-7; the match to TRBD2 covers 15 bases. Per germline, CDR1 SGHRS and CDR2 YFSETQ. The CDR3 covers 16 residues. The CDR3 reads CAGSLGTSGGIYGQYV. The CDR3, as DNA: TGCGCCGGCAGCCTTGGGACTAGCGGGGGGATCTACGGGCAGTACGTC.

This clonotype showed up many times. Just one base apart from a much larger clone, this may be a read error. The chain links TRBV12-3 or TRBV12-4 to TRBJ2-7; 8 bases are shared with TRBD1. V lost 7 bases to trimming and J lost 5 bases; unmatched junction nucleotides: 7. The CDR3 runs to 13 residues. For the CDR3, the DNA is TGTGCCAGCACCACAGGGGGAGCCCACGAGCAGTACGTC. Encoded protein: CASTTGGAHEQYV.

In its sample, this clonotype was seen once. The CDR3 region has the DNA TGTGCCAGCAGCTCCTCCGTGGAGCAGTACTTC. Translating it yields CASSSSVEQYF. This chain uses TRBV11-2 with TRBJ2-7; D uncertain. V gave up 4 bases and J gave up 7 bases, with 8 bases separating them. This CDR3 contains 11 residues. CDR1 is SGHAT, CDR2 FQNNGV, per germline.

This clonotype was counted a single time. A read error may account for a junction end that differs from germline. V and J are TRBV7-6 and TRBJ2-3, with TRBD2 matching 7 bases. The CDR3 covers 14 residues. Germline V gives CDR1 SGHVS, CDR2 FNYEAQ. In nucleotides, the CDR3 is TGTGCCAGCAGCTTCCCGACTAGCAGAGATACGCAGTATTTT. This gives the protein CASSFPTSRDTQYF. The whole variable domain, remainder taken from reference TRBV7-6 and TRBJ2-3, is GAGVSQSPRYKVTKRGQDVALRCDPISGHVSLYWYRQALGQGPEFLTYFNYEAQQDKSGLPNDRFSAERPEGSISTLTIQRTEQRDSAMYRCASSFPTSRDTQYFGPGTRLTVL.

The J gene is TRBJ2-7, the V gene TRBV5-5, with 9 bases lining up with TRBD2. This CDR3 contains 15 residues. Germline V gene data show CDR1 as SGHKS and CDR2 as YYEKEE (reference sequence). CDR3 residues: CASSYSGGPSHEQYV. As DNA, the CDR3 is TGTGCCAGCAGCTACAGCGGGGGGCCCTCCCACGAGCAGTACGTC.

This clonotype was detected once. The CDR3 DNA reads TGTGCCAGTCGGACGGGGGCCAACGTCCTGACTTTC. Residues: CASRTGANVLTF. V and J are TRBV6-5 and TRBJ2-6, with unresolved D. The V and J ends lost 9 bases and 4 bases respectively, with 7 bases between them. The CDR3 totals 12 residues. Germline V lookup: CDR1 MNHEY, CDR2 SVGAGI.

The chain combines TRBV29-1 with TRBJ1-2, with 7 bases that match TRBD1. Per the germline V gene, CDR1 is SQVTM and CDR2 is ANQGSEA. The trim removed 2 bases at V and 5 bases at J, leaving 5 bases unmatched. This CDR3 region has 13 residues. The CDR3 is CSVESPGGYGYTF. As DNA, the CDR3 is TGCAGCGTTGAATCTCCAGGGGGGTATGGCTACACCTTC.

This clonotype was counted only a few times. The chain links TRBV10-3 to TRBJ1-6; TRBD1 matches at 8 bases. The CDR3 is made up of 15 amino acids. The germline CDR1 and CDR2 sequences are ENHRY and SYGVKD. V was pared by 6 bases and J by 5 bases, with 6 bases of the junction left unmatched. In DNA form, the CDR3 reads TGTGCCATCAGAGGGACAGGAACTAATAATTCACCCCTCCACTTT. It codes for CAIRGTGTNNSPLHF.

V gene TRBV5-1 combines with J gene TRBJ2-7, with 7 bases identical to TRBD1. V shed 1 base and J 1 base; nucleotides not matched to a gene: 8. The CDR3 sequence is 16 residues long. CDR1 and CDR2 (germline): SGHRS, YFSETQ. CDR3 in amino acids: CASSLSGPGQSYEQYF. CDR3 sequence (DNA): TGCGCCAGCAGCTTGTCCGGACCGGGACAGTCCTACGAGCAGTACTTC.

This clonotype was recorded once. The V gene is TRBV15, the J gene TRBJ2-7; D perhaps matches TRBD2 (6 bases). This CDR3 has 13 residues. Germline CDR1 and CDR2: LNHNV and YYDKDF (reference sequence). DNA of the CDR3: TGTGCTACGGCGCCGGGAGTTAAGGGCGAGCAGTACTTC. Translation gives CATAPGVKGEQYF.

This clonotype was seen at least ten times. This sequence joins TRBV7-3 and TRBJ2-1; unclear D gene. Germline lookup yields CDR1 SGHTA and CDR2 FQGTGA. The germline V and J ends were trimmed by 2 bases and 4 bases, with 12 bases remaining between them. The CDR3 runs to 15 residues. The CDR3 region has the DNA TGTGCCAGCAGCTTAGGATACGGTCGTTACAATGAGCAGTTCTTC. Its translation: CASSLGYGRYNEQFF.

About this clonotype: One junction end does not reproduce the germline sequence, and a read error may be involved. The genes are TRBV5-4 and TRBJ1-3, with D perhaps TRBD1 (5 bases). The CDR3 runs 14 residues. Germline-derived CDR1 and CDR2 are SGHNT and YYREEE (reference sequence). The CDR3 DNA reads as TGTACCAGCAGCTTGACGGGGACTGGGAACACCATATATTTT. It codes for CTSSLTGTGNTIYF.

The chain couples TRBV20-1 to TRBJ1-5; 11 nucleotides line up with TRBD1. The CDR3 extends over 18 amino acids. Germline V gives CDR1 DFQATT, CDR2 SNEGSKA (reference sequence). The V segment lost 6 bases and the J segment 6 bases; nucleotides outside the gene matches: 19. The CDR3 reads CSAPEGTGGNLEVQPQHF. The CDR3 bases are TGCAGTGCCCCAGAGGGGACAGGGGGAAATCTGGAAGTTCAGCCCCAGCATTTT.

This clonotype was detected ten times or more. This chain uses TRBV6-1 with TRBJ2-7; 13 nucleotides align to TRBD2. Trimming removed 6 bases from V and 2 bases from J; junction bases left unmatched: 4. Germline values: CDR1 MNHNS, CDR2 SASEGT. The CDR3 has 15 amino acids. CDR3 nucleotide sequence: TGTGCCAGCAGCCGGACTAGCGGGAGCGCCTACGAGCAGTACTTC. This gives the protein CASSRTSGSAYEQYF.

DNA for the CDR3: TGCAGTGTGCCCGGGTTGAGGGACATGAACACTGAAGCTTTCTTT. Its protein product is CSVPGLRDMNTEAFF. The J gene is TRBJ1-1, the V gene TRBV20-1, with D perhaps matching TRBD1 (6 bases). V dropped 7 bases and J dropped 0 bases, with 18 bases sitting between them. In germline, CDR1 is DFQATT, CDR2 SNEGSKA (reference sequence). This CDR3 has 15 residues.

Of note for this clonotype: This is likely a read error, given that the CDR3 carries no conserved phenylalanine or tryptophan at its end. The DNA is omitted, as the CDR3 cannot be located on it reliably, and the CDR3 follows TCRdb's listing. The genes are TRBV6-4 and TRBJ2-6; the table's D call of TRBD2 was not tested on the DNA. The CDR3 spans 8 amino acids, including both terminal residues. Germline values: CDR1 MRHNA, CDR2 SNTAGT. The CDR3 is CASSDSTS.